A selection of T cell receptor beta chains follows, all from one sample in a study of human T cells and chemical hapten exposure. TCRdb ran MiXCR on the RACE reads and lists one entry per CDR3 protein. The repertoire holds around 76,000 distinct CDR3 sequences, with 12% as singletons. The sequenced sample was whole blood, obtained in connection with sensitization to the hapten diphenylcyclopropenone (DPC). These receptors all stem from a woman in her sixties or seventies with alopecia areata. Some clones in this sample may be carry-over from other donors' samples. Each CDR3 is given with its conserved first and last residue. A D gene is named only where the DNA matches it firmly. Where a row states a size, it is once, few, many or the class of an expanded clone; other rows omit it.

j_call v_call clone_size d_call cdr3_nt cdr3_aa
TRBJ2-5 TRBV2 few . TGTGCCAGCAGGGTGTACCAAGAGACCCAGTACTTC CASRVYQETQYF
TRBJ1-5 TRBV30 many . TGTGCCTGGAGTGGAGGACTCGACAATCAGCCCCAGCATTTT CAWSGGLDNQPQHF
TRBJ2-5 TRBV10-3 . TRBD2 TGTGCCATCAGCCCTAGCGGAATCAAAGAGACCCAGTACTTC CAISPSGIKETQYF
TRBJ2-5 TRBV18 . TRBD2 TGTGCCAGCTCACCACGGCCTAGCGGCAACCAAGAGACCCAGTACTTC CASSPRPSGNQETQYF
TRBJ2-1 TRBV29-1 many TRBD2 TGCAGCGTCGGGACTAGCGGGGTCGATGAGCAGTTCTTC CSVGTSGVDEQFF
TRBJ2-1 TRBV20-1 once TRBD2 TGCAGTGCCAGATCTAGGACTAGGCCCAATGAGCAGTTCTTC CSARSRTRPNEQFF
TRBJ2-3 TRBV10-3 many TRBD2 TGTGCCATCAGTACGACTAGCGGGGAGCGGACAGATACGCAGTATTTT CAISTTSGERTDTQYF
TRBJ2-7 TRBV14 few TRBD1 TGTGCCAGCAGCCATCGTCGACCGGGACAGATCCACCCGGAGCAGTACTTC CASSHRRPGQIHPEQYF
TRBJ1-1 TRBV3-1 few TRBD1 TGTGCCAGCAGCCAAGATCTGACAGGGCGGGACACTGAAGCTTTCTTT CASSQDLTGRDTEAFF
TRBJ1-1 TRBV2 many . TGTGCCAGCGTGTACAGTCGTAACACTGAAGCTTTCTTT CASVYSRNTEAFF
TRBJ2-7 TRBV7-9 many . TGTGCCAGCAGCTTAGTTCCAACAGGGCACCTTTACGAGCAGTACTTC CASSLVPTGHLYEQYF
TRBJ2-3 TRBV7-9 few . TGTGCCAGCAGCTTCTCGGTGGGGGGGCGGAGAGATACGCAGTATTTT CASSFSVGGRRDTQYF
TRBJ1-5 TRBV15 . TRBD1 TGTGCCACCAGCCGGACAGGGAATAGCAATCAGCCCCAGCATTTT CATSRTGNSNQPQHF
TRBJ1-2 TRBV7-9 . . TGTGCCAGCAGCTTAGCGGACAGCCCCTATGGCTACACCTTC CASSLADSPYGYTF
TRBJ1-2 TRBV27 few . TGTGCCAGCAGTGCCTTGACAGCAAATAACTATGGCTACACCTTC CASSALTANNYGYTF
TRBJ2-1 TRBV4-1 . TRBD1 TGCGCCAGCAGTCTAACGTACGGGACAGGGTACAATGAGCAGTTCTTC CASSLTYGTGYNEQFF
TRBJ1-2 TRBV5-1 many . TGCGCCAGCAGCTTGAGTGTCGGACTTGGGGATGGCTACACCTTC CASSLSVGLGDGYTF
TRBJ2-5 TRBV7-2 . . TGTGCCAGCAGCCCCGGTGGGCTAGCCGCTGTGGGGACCCAGTACTTC CASSPGGLAAVGTQYF
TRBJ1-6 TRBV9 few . TGTGCCAGCAGCGCCCAGGGGTATTTGTCCTATAATTCACCCCTCCACTTT CASSAQGYLSYNSPLHF
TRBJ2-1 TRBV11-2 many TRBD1 TGTGCCAGCAGACAGACAGGGACGAACAATGAGCAGTTCTTC CASRQTGTNNEQFF
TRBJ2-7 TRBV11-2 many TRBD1 TGTGCCAGCATCCCGGGACAGGGGGTGTACGAGCAGTACTTC CASIPGQGVYEQYF
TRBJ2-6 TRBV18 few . TGTGCCAGCTCAAGCCAAGGGGGCTCTGGGGCCAACGTCCTGACTTTC CASSSQGGSGANVLTF
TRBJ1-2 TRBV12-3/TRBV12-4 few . TGTGCCAGCAGTTTAATGCGGGGGCGAGGAAACTATGGCTACACCTTC CASSLMRGRGNYGYTF
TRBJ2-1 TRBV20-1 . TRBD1 TGCAGTGCTAGATTGGACAGGGTCCATGAGCAGTTCTTC CSARLDRVHEQFF
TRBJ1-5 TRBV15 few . TGTGCCACCAGCAGGACAGCGTATAGCAATCAGCCCCAGCATTTT CATSRTAYSNQPQHF
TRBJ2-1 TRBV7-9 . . TGTGCCAGCAGCTTAGGCAGTGCAGGGCTTAACGAGCAGTTCTTC CASSLGSAGLNEQFF
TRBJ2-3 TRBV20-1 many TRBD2 TGCAGTGCTAGAGGCAGGACTAGCGGGGCCGCAGATACGCAGTATTTT CSARGRTSGAADTQYF
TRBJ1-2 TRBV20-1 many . TGCAGTGCTAGAGATAACGGGGCCTATGGCTACACCTTC CSARDNGAYGYTF
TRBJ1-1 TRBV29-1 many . TGCAGCGTTGAAAGGGGGGAGGGCACTGAAGCTTTCTTT CSVERGEGTEAFF
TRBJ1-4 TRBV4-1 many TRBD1 TGCGCCAGCAGCACCGCAGGGGGCTCGGGTAATGAAAAACTGTTTTTT CASSTAGGSGNEKLFF
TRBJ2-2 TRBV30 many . TGTGCCTGGAGTTTAGGCGGGGAGCTGTTTTTT CAWSLGGELFF
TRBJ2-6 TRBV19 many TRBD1 TGTGCCAGTGGGACAGGGGTCCAGTCTGGGGCCAACGTCCTGACTTTC CASGTGVQSGANVLTF
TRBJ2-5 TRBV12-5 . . TGTGCTAGTGGTCCACCCCTTCAAGAGACCCAGTACTTC CASGPPLQETQYF
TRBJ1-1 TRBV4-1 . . TGCGCCAGCAGCCAGGCAGTTTCCACTGAAGCTTTCTTT CASSQAVSTEAFF
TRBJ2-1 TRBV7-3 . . TGTGCCAGCAGCTACTCGTCAGGGTCCAATGAGCAGTTCTTC CASSYSSGSNEQFF
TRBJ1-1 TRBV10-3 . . TGTGCCATCAGTGAGTCTATCGGGACACCGAACACTGAAGCTTTCTTT CAISESIGTPNTEAFF
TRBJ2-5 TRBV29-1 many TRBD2 TGCAGCGTTGAATCGGGGGGGCAGTTGCCCAGTGAAGAGACCCAGTACTTC CSVESGGQLPSEETQYF
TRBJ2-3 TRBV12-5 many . TGTGCTAGTGGTTTGCTAGGGGGGACAGATACGCAGTATTTT CASGLLGGTDTQYF
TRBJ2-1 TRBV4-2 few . TGTGCCAGCAGCCAAGTGGTGCAGAATGAGCAGTTCTTC CASSQVVQNEQFF
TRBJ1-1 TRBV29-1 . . TGCAGCGTCCAACAGGGCCCCACTGAAGCTTTCTTT CSVQQGPTEAFF
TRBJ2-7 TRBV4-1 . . TGCGCCAGCAGCCTGGACGGGGCAGGGTACGAGCAGTACTTC CASSLDGAGYEQYF
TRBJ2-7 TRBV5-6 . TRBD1 TGTGCCAGCAGCATGGACAGGGGCCATACCTACGAGCAGTACTTC CASSMDRGHTYEQYF
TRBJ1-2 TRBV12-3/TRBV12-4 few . TGTGCCAGCAACTCGGACGGAACTAACTATGGCTACACCTTC CASNSDGTNYGYTF